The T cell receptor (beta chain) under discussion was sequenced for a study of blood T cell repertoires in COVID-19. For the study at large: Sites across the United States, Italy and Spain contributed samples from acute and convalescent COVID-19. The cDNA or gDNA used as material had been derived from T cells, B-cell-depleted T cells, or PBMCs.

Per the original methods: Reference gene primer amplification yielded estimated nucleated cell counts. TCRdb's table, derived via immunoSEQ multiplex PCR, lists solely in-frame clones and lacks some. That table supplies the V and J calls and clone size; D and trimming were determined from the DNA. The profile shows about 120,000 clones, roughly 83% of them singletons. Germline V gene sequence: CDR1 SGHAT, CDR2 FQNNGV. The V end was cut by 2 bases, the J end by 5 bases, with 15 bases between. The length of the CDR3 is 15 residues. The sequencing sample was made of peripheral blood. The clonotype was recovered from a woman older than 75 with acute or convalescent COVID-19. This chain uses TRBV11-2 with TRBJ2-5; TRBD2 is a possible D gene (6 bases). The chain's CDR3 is CASSLTSAGRETQYF. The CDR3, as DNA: TGTGCCAGCAGCTTAACCTCGGCAGGGAGGGAGACCCAGTACTTC.